These 23 T cell receptor beta chains originate from one sample sequenced in a study of T cell responses to AZD1222 COVID-19 vaccine (dated by TCRdb to the early 2020s). The method was the immunoSEQ multiplex PCR assay. TCRdb's version of the immuneACCESS table is confined to in-frame rearrangements and falls short of the full clone set. An unresolved V gene accounts for under half of the shortfall where checked; the remainder is of unknown origin. The sample table lists about 140,000 clones, just under 95% of them with a count of one. The ten largest account for approximately 12% of the sample. This specimen's time point label, per the study, means: sample from adult after SARS-CoV-2 infection, after symptom onset. The specimen comprised peripheral blood, sampled after recovery from COVID-19. These TCRs come from an adult who had recovered from COVID-19.

This chain joins TRBV7-9 and TRBJ2-3; tentatively, D is TRBD1 (5 bases). Trimming cost V 0 bases and J 1 base, with 11 bases left between them. The CDR3 is 16 amino acids. The V gene's germline CDR1 is SEHNR and CDR2 FQNEAQ (reference sequence). CDR3 sequence: CASSLATMTGTDTQYF. The CDR3 DNA reads as TGTGCCAGCAGCTTAGCAACCATGACAGGCACAGATACGCAGTATTTT.

The J gene is TRBJ1-1, the V gene TRBV2; 7 bases line up with TRBD1. The V gene end was trimmed by 7 bases and the J gene end by 1 base; junction bases not matched to a gene: 12. Germline V lookup: CDR1 SNHLY, CDR2 FYNNEI. The CDR3 loop spans 16 amino acids. DNA of the CDR3: TGTGCCAGCACCGAGGTTCCTGGACAGGAGAACACTGAAGCTTTCTTT. Amino acids: CASTEVPGQENTEAFF.

V gene TRBV6-5 combines with J gene TRBJ1-5, with 7 bases aligning to TRBD1. Trimming removed 4 bases from V and 6 bases from J; junction bases left unmatched: 6. Germline lookup yields CDR1 MNHEY and CDR2 SVGAGI. The CDR3 is made up of 14 amino acids. CDR3 sequence (DNA): TGTGCCAGCAGTTTAACAGGGGAACCTCAGCCCCAGCATTTT. Amino acids: CASSLTGEPQPQHF.

The genes are TRBV3-1 (or the pseudogene TRBV3-2) and TRBJ1-2; D gene unclear. The CDR3 is 15 amino acids. Germline CDR1 LGHDT, CDR2 YNNKEL (reference sequence). Trimming removed 4 bases at V and 2 bases at J, with 14 bases between. The CDR3 sequence: CASSPTKGANYGYTF. The CDR3, as DNA: TGTGCCAGCAGCCCGACGAAGGGCGCCAACTATGGCTACACCTTC.

This clone was seen just once. V gene TRBV18 combines with J gene TRBJ2-5, with 10 bases aligning to TRBD2. The V segment lost 8 bases and the J segment 4 bases; nucleotides outside the gene matches: 1. The germline gives CDR1 KGHSH, CDR2 LQKENI. The CDR3 length is 12 residues. The CDR3 sequence is CASRLAGETQYF. In DNA form, the CDR3 reads TGTGCCAGCAGACTAGCGGGAGAGACCCAGTACTTC.

V gene TRBV19 combines with J gene TRBJ2-5; D unresolved. The germline V and J ends were trimmed by 5 bases and 2 bases, with 18 bases remaining between them. Germline V CDR1 and CDR2: LNHDA, SQIVND (reference sequence). The CDR3 runs to 16 residues. The DNA of the CDR3 is TGTGCCAGTAGTGCCTCCCCATTTCAGGTTCAAGAGACCCAGTACTTC. Encoded protein: CASSASPFQVQETQYF.

The CDR3 loop reads CASSQTTAPGTGELFF. CDR3 coding DNA: TGCGCCAGCAGCCAGACGACAGCCCCGGGGACCGGGGAGCTGTTTTTT. This chain links TRBV5-1 with TRBJ2-2, with D possibly being TRBD1 or TRBD2 (5 bases each). Looked up from germline, CDR1 is SGHRS and CDR2 is YFSETQ. V lost 4 bases and J 5 bases, leaving 18 bases between the germline ends. The CDR3 loop spans 16 amino acids.

The count of this clone is one. The chain is built from TRBV11-2 and TRBJ2-3; D unresolved. Trimming left V 6 bases short and J 10 bases short, with 11 bases between. Per the germline V gene, CDR1 is SGHAT and CDR2 is FQNNGV. The CDR3 is made up of 11 amino acids. The CDR3 DNA follows: TGTGCCAGCAGTTCGACCCCTCCGCAGTATTTT. It translates to CASSSTPPQYF.

The table lists this clone with a count of one. This chain joins TRBV30 and TRBJ1-6; 10 bases map to TRBD1. The CDR3 has 16 amino acids. Trimming at V came to 5 bases and at J to 9 bases, leaving 13 bases not matched to a gene. Germline V lookup: CDR1 GTSNPN, CDR2 SVGIG (reference sequence). This CDR3 is CAWRPLVGQGSSPLHF. The CDR3, as DNA: TGTGCCTGGCGACCTCTTGTGGGACAGGGGAGTTCACCCCTCCACTTT.

The chain combines TRBV2 with TRBJ2-3; 8 positions agree with TRBD2. This CDR3 contains 12 residues. The junction had 5 bases not matched to a gene; V was cut back by 9 bases and J by 6 bases. CDR1 is SNHLY and CDR2 is FYNNEI in the germline V gene. The CDR3: CARRTSSDTQYF. The CDR3 DNA sequence: TGTGCCAGAAGGACTAGCAGTGATACGCAGTATTTT.

This chain uses TRBV7-9 with TRBJ1-4, with TRBD1 as a possible D gene (5 bases). The CDR3 is 15 residues long. Germline CDR1 is SEHNR and CDR2 is FQNEAQ (reference sequence). Deletions cut 4 bases from V and 3 bases from J, with 12 bases between. CDR3 amino acids: CASSSGTTSNEKLFF. The CDR3 DNA sequence: TGTGCCAGCAGCTCAGGGACTACGTCTAATGAAAAACTGTTTTTT.

This chain links TRBV4-1 with TRBJ1-1; D gene ambiguous. Per germline, CDR1 MGHRA and CDR2 YSYEKL. This CDR3 is 15 amino acids long. Trimming pared 0 bases from V and 1 base from J, leaving 9 bases between. Here the CDR3 reads CASSQDLSKNTEAFF. The CDR3, as DNA: TGCGCCAGCAGCCAAGATTTAAGCAAGAACACTGAAGCTTTCTTT.

This chain links TRBV19 with TRBJ2-3; D is tentatively TRBD1 or TRBD2 (5 bases each). V was clipped by 7 bases and J by 3 bases, with 11 bases between them. The CDR3 sequence is 13 residues long. Germline CDR1 LNHDA, CDR2 SQIVND (reference sequence). The CDR3 spells CASKGSLTDTQYF. DNA of the CDR3: TGTGCCAGTAAGGGGAGTCTGACAGATACGCAGTATTTT.

The genes are TRBV4-1 and TRBJ2-7; TRBD2 agrees at 7 bases. The CDR3 is 15 amino acids. Germline V gene data show CDR1 as MGHRA and CDR2 as YSYEKL. V was clipped by 1 base and J by 5 bases; unmatched bases: 8. The CDR3 bases are TGCGCCAGCAGCCAAGTGGGTGGACTAGTCCACGAGCAGTACTTC. Its protein is CASSQVGGLVHEQYF.

In this sample, this clone turned up once. The V gene is TRBV27, the J gene TRBJ1-4; no reliable D call. The ends were cut back, 2 bases at V and 8 bases at J, with 9 bases in the middle. The CDR3 has 13 amino acids. The germline V gene encodes CDR1 MNHEY and CDR2 SMNVEV (reference sequence). The CDR3 DNA is TGTGCCAGCAGTTTAGGAGTCAGGGAAAAACTGTTTTTT. Residues: CASSLGVREKLFF. Based on the CDR3 plus reference TRBV27 and TRBJ1-4, the full variable domain is EAQVTQNPRYLITVTGKKLTVTCSQNMNHEYMSWYRQDPGLGLRQIYYSMNVEVTDKGDVPEGYKVSRKEKRNFPLILESPSPNQTSLYFCASSLGVREKLFFGSGTQLSVL.

The CDR3 sequence: CASSLGTGKVQPQHF. The CDR3 coding sequence is TGTGCCAGCAGCTTAGGGACAGGGAAGGTGCAGCCCCAGCATTTT. This chain joins TRBV7-2 and TRBJ1-5; 8 positions match TRBD1. The CDR3 length is 15 residues. V trimming: 1 base; J trimming: 7 bases; junction bases outside the gene matches: 6. CDR1 SGHTA and CDR2 FQGNSA come from the germline V gene.

CDR3 sequence: CASSPPLMAGELFF. The CDR3 DNA reads TGCGCCAGCAGCCCGCCCCTAATGGCCGGGGAGCTGTTTTTT. The rearrangement links TRBV4-1 to TRBJ2-2; D is unclear. CDR1 is MGHRA, CDR2 YSYEKL, per germline. V lost 4 bases and J 6 bases, leaving 12 bases between the germline ends. The CDR3 runs 14 residues.

This sequence joins TRBV2 and TRBJ1-2; D might be TRBD1 (5 bases). This CDR3 contains 14 residues. Germline CDR1 is SNHLY and CDR2 is FYNNEI. V lost 7 bases and J lost 5, with 17 bases in between. Here the CDR3 DNA reads TGTGCCAGCAAAGGGGCTGCGGGTTTTTATGGCTACACCTTC. Its translation: CASKGAAGFYGYTF.

The chain recombines TRBV9 with TRBJ2-2; D possibly uses TRBD1 or TRBD2 (5 bases each). The germline V and J ends were trimmed by 0 bases and 6 bases, with 12 bases remaining between them. Germline CDR1 reads SGDLS; CDR2 reads YYNGEE. This CDR3 has 15 amino acids. Here the CDR3 reads CASSVDWGSPGELFF. CDR3 DNA sequence: TGTGCCAGCAGCGTAGATTGGGGGTCTCCCGGGGAGCTGTTTTTT.

With respect to this clone: The sample contains more than one DNA sequence encoding this CDR3. The rearrangement joins TRBV5-1 to TRBJ2-2; unclear D gene. Germline loops: CDR1 SGHRS, CDR2 YFSETQ. This CDR3 has 13 amino acids. V gave up 0 bases and J gave up 5 bases, with 5 bases separating them. The CDR3 DNA follows: TGCGCCAGCAGCTTGGGGGTTACCGGGGAGCTGTTTTTT. This translates into CASSLGVTGELFF.

This chain links TRBV19 with TRBJ2-1; 14 nucleotides match TRBD2. The CDR3 covers 22 residues. Per germline, CDR1 LNHDA and CDR2 SQIVND (reference sequence). V shed 5 bases, J shed 0 bases, and the junction held 18 bases outside the gene matches. The CDR3, as DNA: TGTGCCAGTAGTGGTTTACAAGACGGGACTAGCGGGAGTCCGAGCTCCTACAATGAGCAGTTCTTC. This gives the protein CASSGLQDGTSGSPSSYNEQFF.

The chain links TRBV18 to TRBJ1-1; D unresolved. This CDR3 is built from 14 residues. Germline CDR1 KGHSH, CDR2 LQKENI. V lost 5 bases to trimming and J lost 4 bases, with 14 bases between them. CDR3 amino acids: CASSSGRVGTEAFF. In nucleotides, the CDR3 is TGTGCCAGCTCAAGTGGAAGGGTTGGCACTGAAGCTTTCTTT. The variable domain in full, with the rest retrieved from reference TRBV18 and TRBJ1-1, is NAGVMQNPRHLVRRRGQEARLRCSPMKGHSHVYWYRQLPEEGLKFMVYLQKENIIDESGMPKERFSAEFPKEGPSILRIQQVVRGDSAAYFCASSSGRVGTEAFFGQGTRLTVV.

This chain connects TRBV7-8 to TRBJ2-1; 7 bases align to TRBD2. After removal of 2 bases from V and 2 bases from J, the junction contained 6 bases not matched to a gene. The V gene's germline CDR1 is SGHVS and CDR2 FQNEAQ. CDR3 length: 16 residues. The DNA of the CDR3 is TGTGCCAGCAGCTTAAAGCGGGACTTCGCCTACAATGAGCAGTTCTTC. It codes for CASSLKRDFAYNEQFF.